This record covers a single T cell receptor beta chain. Its target is unknown. TCRdb ran MiXCR on the 5' RACE reads and lists one entry per CDR3 protein. The sample lists 500,000 to 650,000 distinct CDR3 sequences; about 12% were seen once. Trimming left V 1 base short and J 9 bases short, with 9 bases between. Germline CDR1 reads SGHTA; CDR2 reads FQGNSA. The CDR3 has 13 amino acids. This sample is drawn from a study of T cells after yellow fever vaccination. Study-wide results and caveats: Abundant clonotypes (contaminants from the bulk population) could be present in FACS-sorted repertoires.

The TCR sequence derives from a man aged 30 to 45 who received the YFV17D yellow fever vaccine. Specimen: PBMCs, collected on the day of the yellow fever booster vaccination. J is TRBJ2-2 and V is TRBV7-2; no clear D gene. As DNA, the CDR3 is TGTGCCAGCAGCTTAGTGACGGGCAGGGAGCTGTTTTTT. Protein: CASSLVTGRELFF.